These T cell receptor beta chains were read from a single sample in a study of molecular identifiers for immune sequencing clone quantification. TCRdb reprocessed the PCR reads with MiXCR, giving one entry per CDR3 protein. Of 600,000 to 650,000 distinct CDR3 sequences detected, roughly 21% appear once; the ten largest clones hold 0.85%. The source material was naive CD8+ T cells from blood, with Jurkat cell RNA spiked in. The receptor set was obtained from a human donor in good health. Some libraries in this study had Jurkat cell RNA spiked in. The CDR3 runs from the conserved cysteine through the conserved F or W. The D gene is left open where the match is weak. Clone size is shown for a subset of rows, as once, few, many or a class of expanded clone.

j_gene,abundance,v_gene,d_gene,len,CDR3aa,CDR3nt
TRBJ2-7,few,TRBV20-1,-,13,CSARMTATYEQYF,TGCAGTGCTAGGATGACAGCTACCTACGAGCAGTACTTC
TRBJ2-2,few,TRBV27,-,14,CASSPYDYTGELFF,TGTGCCAGCAGTCCGTACGATTACACCGGGGAGCTGTTTTTT
TRBJ2-7,-,TRBV2,-,13,CASSDVMSYEQYF,TGTGCCAGCAGTGACGTGATGAGCTACGAGCAGTACTTC
TRBJ2-1,few,TRBV12-3/TRBV12-4,-,12,CASSSDSKEQFF,TGTGCCAGCAGTTCGGACAGCAAGGAGCAGTTCTTC
TRBJ2-2,-,TRBV27,TRBD2,15,CASIAGGPSTGEPFF,TGTGCCAGCATCGCGGGGGGGCCGAGCACCGGGGAGCCGTTTTTT
TRBJ2-7,many,TRBV7-6,TRBD2,12,CASSPGTTEQYF,TGTGCCAGCAGCCCCGGGACTACTGAGCAGTACTTC
TRBJ2-7,-,TRBV11-2,-,16,CASSLDYGRGPYEQYF,TGTGCCAGCAGCTTAGATTACGGACGGGGCCCCTACGAGCAGTACTTC
TRBJ2-3,many,TRBV12-3/TRBV12-4,TRBD1,14,CASSRTGLSDTQYF,TGTGCCAGCAGTAGGACAGGGTTGTCAGATACGCAGTATTTT
TRBJ1-2,many,TRBV4-1,TRBD1,13,CASSLDRSGRYTF,TGCGCCAGCAGCTTGGACAGGTCGGGCCGCTACACCTTC
TRBJ1-1,few,TRBV7-9,TRBD1,14,CASYRGVINTEAFF,TGTGCCAGCTACAGGGGAGTGATAAACACTGAAGCTTTCTTT
TRBJ1-4,many,TRBV18,-,15,CASSPPEATNEKLFF,TGTGCCAGCAGTCCGCCGGAGGCAACTAATGAAAAACTGTTTTTT